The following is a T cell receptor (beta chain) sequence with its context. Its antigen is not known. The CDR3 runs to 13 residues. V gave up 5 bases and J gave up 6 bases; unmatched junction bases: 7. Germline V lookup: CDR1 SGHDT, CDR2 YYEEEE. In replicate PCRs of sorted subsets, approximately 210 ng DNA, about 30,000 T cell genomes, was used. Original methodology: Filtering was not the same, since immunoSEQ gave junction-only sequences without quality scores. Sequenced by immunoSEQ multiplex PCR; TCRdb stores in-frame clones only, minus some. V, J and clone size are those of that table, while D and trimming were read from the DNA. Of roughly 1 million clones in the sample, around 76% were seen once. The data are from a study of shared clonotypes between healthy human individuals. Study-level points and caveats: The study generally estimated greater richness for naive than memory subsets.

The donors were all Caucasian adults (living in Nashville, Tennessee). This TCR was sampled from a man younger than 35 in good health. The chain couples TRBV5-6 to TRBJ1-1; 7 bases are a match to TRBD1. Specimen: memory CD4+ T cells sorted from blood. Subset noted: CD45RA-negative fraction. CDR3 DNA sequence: TGTGCCAGCAGAGGTGACAGGGTTCCTGAAGCTTTCTTT. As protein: CASRGDRVPEAFF.